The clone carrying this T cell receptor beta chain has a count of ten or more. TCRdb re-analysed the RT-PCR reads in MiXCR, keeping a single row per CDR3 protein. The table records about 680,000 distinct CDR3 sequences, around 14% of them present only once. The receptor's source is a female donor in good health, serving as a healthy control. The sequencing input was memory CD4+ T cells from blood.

The CDR3 protein is CATSDHRVQQETQYF. The CDR3 coding sequence is TGTGCCACCAGTGACCACAGGGTACAACAAGAGACCCAGTACTTC. This chain connects TRBV24-1 to TRBJ2-5, with D possibly matching TRBD1 (6 bases). The germline CDR1 and CDR2 sequences are KGHDR and SFDVKD. The V end lost 4 bases, the J end lost 2 bases, and 13 bases lay between the germline ends. The CDR3 sequence is 15 residues long.